This T cell receptor beta chain was captured in a study of T-cell reconstitution after alpha-beta-depleted transplantation in children. General study points: From newly produced T cells came most of the T-cell counts and diversity one year after transplant. Reportedly, alpha-beta T cells present about two months post-transplant originated from several hundred expanded clones of graft origin. There were some patients whose high TCRbeta diversity at day 60 came from surviving recipient T cells and thymic progenitors.

V shed 5 bases and J 0 bases; nucleotides not matched to a gene: 3. CDR3 length: 15 amino acids. Germline CDR1 and CDR2: SGHAT and FQNNGV. Unique molecular identifiers were used in preparing the TCRbeta library. Using its own MiXCR run on the PCR reads, TCRdb lists one record per CDR3 protein. The data contain roughly 250,000 distinct CDR3 sequences, under 9.5% of them singletons. There are many counts of this clonotype. Its target is unknown. The chain couples TRBV11-2 to TRBJ1-2, with 10 positions matching TRBD1. The sequencing used PBMCs, mostly from graft donor cells, collected 180 days after TCRalphabeta/CD19-depleted stem cell transplant. The receptor's source is a male patient between 10 and 17 years old who had a stem cell transplant for acute lymphoblastic leukemia, so the T cells may come from the graft donor. The CDR3 loop is CASSPGQGTNYGYTF. CDR3 DNA: TGTGCCAGCAGCCCGGGACAGGGGACTAACTATGGCTACACCTTC.